This TCR beta chain was captured by sequencing in a study of T cell repertoires in cytomegalovirus infection. Study-wide results and caveats: Ex vivo, HLA-C-restricted CMV-specific TCR beta clonotypes prevailed over the rest of the response.

This clonotype was counted many times. Its antigen is unknown. Trimming cost V 3 bases and J 4 bases; bases outside gene matches: 12. The length of the CDR3 is 17 residues. TCRdb reprocessed the reads with MiXCR, giving one entry per CDR3 protein. This table has almost 550,000 distinct CDR3 sequences, 16% appearing once. V gene TRBV12-3 or TRBV12-4 combines with J gene TRBJ1-5, with 7 bases fitting TRBD1. The source of this sequence is a human donor in good health (CMV status not recorded). Some clones in this sample may be carry-over from other donors' samples. Sequencing input: CD8+ T cells from PBMCs. The CDR3 spells CASSFPSDRRLNQPQHF. The CDR3 DNA sequence: TGTGCCAGCAGTTTTCCCTCGGACAGGCGTCTTAATCAGCCCCAGCATTTT.